The clone carrying this TCR beta chain has a count of ten or more. Its antigen remains unknown. The data belong to a study of CD8 T cells in ankylosing spondylitis. Points from the study as a whole: Ankylosing spondylitis blood appeared to carry a characteristic TCR beta motif of roughly eight highly homologous variants.

TCRdb reprocessed the 5' RACE reads via MiXCR and lists one record per CDR3 protein. The table includes around 490,000 distinct CDR3 sequences, 5.3% detected once. The germline V gene encodes CDR1 MNHEY and CDR2 SMNVEV (reference sequence). Trimming removed 6 bases from V and 4 bases from J; junction bases left unmatched: 14. This CDR3 region has 17 residues. The receptor was derived from a male donor with ankylosing spondylitis. V usage is TRBV27 and J usage is TRBJ2-2; TRBD1 matches 7 bases. Sequencing was performed on blood, either unsorted or a sorted T cell fraction (not recorded which). The CDR3: CASRPTRGSIATGELFF. The CDR3 bases are TGTGCCAGCAGGCCAACCAGGGGGTCGATCGCCACCGGGGAGCTGTTTTTT.